Following are 9 T cell receptor beta chains from one sample sequenced in a study of CD8 T cells in Susac syndrome (dated by TCRdb to between 2018 and 2021). The library was built by means of the immunoSEQ multiplex PCR assay. RNA was extracted with the RNeasy kit and about 0.45 to 1 ug was reverse transcribed using random hexamers. TCRdb applied fastp at Q25 and MiXCR to the public reads, then kept only in-frame beta chains. Rows merge per CDR3 protein into single entries with the most common DNA and genes. This sample holds 150,000 to 250,000 distinct CDR3 sequences; around 96% were observed only once. The ten largest clones take up 0.093% of the sample. Sequenced material: CD4+ T cells from PBMCs. The receptors were gathered from a human donor with multiple sclerosis.

This sequence joins TRBV29-1 and TRBJ2-1; TRBD2 aligns across 10 bases. CDR1 is SQVTM and CDR2 is ANQGSEA in the germline V gene. Unmatched junction bases numbered 12, after V lost 8 bases and J lost 2 bases. This CDR3 contains 16 residues. The CDR3 bases are TGCAGCTTTCCAGCTAGCGGGAGAAGGACCTACAATGAGCAGTTCTTC. Translating gives CSFPASGRRTYNEQFF.

The chain couples TRBV3-1 to TRBJ2-7, with 10 bases that match TRBD1. This CDR3 region has 14 residues. The trim removed 5 bases at V and 7 bases at J, leaving 8 bases unmatched. Looked up from germline, CDR1 is LGHDT and CDR2 is YNNKEL (reference sequence). CDR3 sequence reads: CASSFSGTGDEQYF. The CDR3 DNA follows: TGTGCCAGCAGCTTTTCCGGGACAGGGGATGAGCAGTACTTC.

This clonotype was observed a single time. V and J are TRBV7-3 and TRBJ2-2; TRBD2 matches at 13 bases. Germline values: CDR1 SGHTA, CDR2 FQGTGA. The CDR3 spans 18 residues. J lost 0 bases, V lost 5 bases, and 6 bases had no gene match. For the CDR3, the DNA is TGTGCCAGCAGCCTCCCGACTAGCGGGGGGCCGAACACCGGGGAGCTGTTTTTT. Translating it yields CASSLPTSGGPNTGELFF.

The V call is TRBV3-1, the J call TRBJ1-2; D possibly corresponds to TRBD1 (6 bases). The V and J ends lost 4 bases and 8 bases respectively, with 14 bases between them. From germline, CDR1 is LGHDT and CDR2 YNNKEL (reference sequence). This CDR3 region has 13 residues. Here the CDR3 reads CASSPTGSFGYTF. The CDR3 coding sequence is TGTGCCAGCAGCCCTACAGGGAGCTTCGGCTACACCTTC.

This clonotype has a single count. The chain has TRBV27 and TRBJ2-5; D call uncertain. V lost 3 bases to trimming and J lost 3 bases, with 8 bases between them. There are 13 residues in the CDR3. CDR1 and CDR2 (germline): MNHEY, SMNVEV (reference sequence). In DNA form, the CDR3 reads TGTGCCAGCAGTTTTCGACGGAAAGAGACCCAGTACTTC. Protein product: CASSFRRKETQYF.

The genes are TRBV3-1 and TRBJ2-7; 13 nucleotides match TRBD2. J lost 5 bases, V lost 6 bases, and 1 base had no gene match. Germline values: CDR1 LGHDT, CDR2 YNNKEL (reference sequence). The CDR3 sequence is 13 residues long. The CDR3 here is CASRLAGGNEQYF. The DNA of the CDR3 is TGTGCCAGCAGACTAGCGGGAGGGAACGAGCAGTACTTC.

This clonotype was counted once. The rearrangement links TRBV15 to TRBJ1-3; D gene uncertain. Deletions cut 8 bases from V and 5 bases from J, with 7 bases between. This CDR3 has 11 residues. The germline CDR1 and CDR2 sequences are LNHNV and YYDKDF (reference sequence). The CDR3 nucleotides are TGTGCCACCGGGAGGAGAAACACCATATATTTT. Translating it yields CATGRRNTIYF.

The chain joins TRBV29-1 to TRBJ1-1, with D maybe TRBD1 (5 bases). Between the trimmed V and J ends, which lost 2 bases and 6 bases, there was a span of 10 bases. The CDR3 spans 12 residues. Germline assignment: CDR1 SQVTM and CDR2 ANQGSEA. The CDR3 DNA reads TGCAGCGTTGAACCAACAGGCTCTGAAGCTTTCTTT. Protein product: CSVEPTGSEAFF.

This chain connects TRBV7-9 to TRBJ1-5; D unresolved. CDR3 size: 15 residues. The V gene's germline CDR1 is SEHNR and CDR2 FQNEAQ (reference sequence). V was shortened by 5 bases and J by 0 bases, with 11 bases between the two germline ends. This CDR3 is CASSNDGYSNQPQHF. The CDR3 DNA reads as TGTGCCAGCAGCAACGACGGTTATAGCAATCAGCCCCAGCATTTT.